Reported below is one T cell receptor beta chain. Its specificity is unknown. This record comes from a study of T cell repertoires in cytomegalovirus infection. Looking at the study overall: Well-studied HLA-B-restricted CMV epitopes were used in the study alongside recently identified HLA-C-restricted ones. Public signatures in TCR beta pointed to CMV infection and matching HLA type. Study results and limitations: Of the TCR beta families, the public ones yielded a cumulative frequency that identified carriers of CMV plus the relevant HLA. The response measured ex vivo was dominated by TCR beta clonotypes (HLA-C-restricted and CMV-specific).

TCRdb redid the calling of the reads with MiXCR, one entry per CDR3 protein. The sample yields under 350,000 distinct CDR3 sequences, approximately 22% seen once. The TCR sequence derives from a human donor in good health (CMV status not recorded). Some clones in this sample may be carry-over from other donors' samples. Specimen: cultured PBMCs, collected from culture after CMV antigen stimulation.

The CDR3 DNA sequence: TGCGCCAGCAGCCAAGGAACGGGACTAGTCTTCACAGATACGCAGTATTTT. Amino acids: CASSQGTGLVFTDTQYF. The J gene is TRBJ2-3, the V gene TRBV4-3; 8 bases fit TRBD2. CDR1 is LGHNA, CDR2 YSLEER, per germline. V shed 1 base and J 2 bases; nucleotides not matched to a gene: 8. The length of the CDR3 is 17 residues.